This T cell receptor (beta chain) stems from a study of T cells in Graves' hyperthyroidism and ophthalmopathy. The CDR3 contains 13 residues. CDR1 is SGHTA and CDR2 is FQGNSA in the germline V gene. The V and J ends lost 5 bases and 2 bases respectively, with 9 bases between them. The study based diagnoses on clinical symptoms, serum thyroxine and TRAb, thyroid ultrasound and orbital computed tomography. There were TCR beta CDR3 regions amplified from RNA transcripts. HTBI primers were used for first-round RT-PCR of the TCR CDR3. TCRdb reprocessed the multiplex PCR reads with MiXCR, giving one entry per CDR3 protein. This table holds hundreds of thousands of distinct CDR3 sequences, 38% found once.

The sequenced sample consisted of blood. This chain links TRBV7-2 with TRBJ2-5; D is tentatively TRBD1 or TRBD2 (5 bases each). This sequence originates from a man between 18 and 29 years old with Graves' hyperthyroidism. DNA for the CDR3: TGTACCAGCAGCGTGGGACCGCAAGAGACCCAGTACTTC. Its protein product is CTSSVGPQETQYF.